This TCR beta chain was documented in a study of identical twins. Study results and caveats: Carriage of fewer insertions was seen in abundant cord blood beta clonotypes, whereas memory repertoires showed none. Low generation-probability sequences were in excess among twin-shared out-of-frame alpha sequences.

The CDR3 runs 13 residues. Germline lookup yields CDR1 KGHSH and CDR2 LQKENI. The V and J ends lost 2 bases and 4 bases respectively, with 8 bases between them. Using its own MiXCR run on the 5' RACE reads, TCRdb lists one record per CDR3 protein. The sample yields 250,000 to 350,000 distinct CDR3 sequences, around 8.8% seen once. This clonotype has a count of ten or more. What it recognizes is unknown. These sequences were also reported in another study, on yellow fever vaccine responses in identical twins.

The TCR comes from a woman between 18 and 29 years old in good health. The sequenced sample was memory (CD45RO+) T cells sorted from blood. V and J are TRBV18 and TRBJ1-2; D not resolved. CDR3 in DNA: TGTGCCAGCTCACCAGGGCAACCCTATGGCTACACCTTC. Amino acids: CASSPGQPYGYTF.